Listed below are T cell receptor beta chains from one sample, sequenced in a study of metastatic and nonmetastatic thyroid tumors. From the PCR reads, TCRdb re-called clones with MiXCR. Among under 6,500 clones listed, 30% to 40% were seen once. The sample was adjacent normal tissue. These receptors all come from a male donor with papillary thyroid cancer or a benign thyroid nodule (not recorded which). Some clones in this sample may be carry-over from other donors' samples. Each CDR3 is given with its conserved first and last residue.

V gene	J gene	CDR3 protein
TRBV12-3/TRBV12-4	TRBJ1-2	CASSLRGTGGAYGYTF
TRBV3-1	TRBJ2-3	CASSLWTDTQYF
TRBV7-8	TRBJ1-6	CASRADRNNSPLHF
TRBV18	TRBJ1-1	CASSNPTLNTEAFF
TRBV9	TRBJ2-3	CASSSGTATQYF
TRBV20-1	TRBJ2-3	CSASSRGTSGSTDTQYF
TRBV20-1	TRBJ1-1	CSARDPSRGRGNTEAFF
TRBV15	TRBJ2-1	CATSSGTQRTNEQFF
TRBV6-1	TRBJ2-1	CASSENSLRATIWNEQFF
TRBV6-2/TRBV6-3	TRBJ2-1	CASSYGMWGLAYNEQFF
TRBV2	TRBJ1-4	CASEPGGGEKLFF
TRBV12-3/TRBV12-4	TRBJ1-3	CASGDGPGNTIYF
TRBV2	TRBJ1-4	CASEPGGDEKLFF
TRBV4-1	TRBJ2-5	CASRASGGLQETQYF
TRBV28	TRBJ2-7	CASSLSNRVYEQYF
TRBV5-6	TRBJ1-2	CASSMGPGPPETF
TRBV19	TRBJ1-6	CASRHSGSSYNSPLHF
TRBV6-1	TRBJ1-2	CASSGSLANYGYTF